The present T cell receptor beta chain was sequenced within a study of response to subunit inactivated influenza vaccine. MiXCR, run by TCRdb on the RT-PCR reads, gives a single entry per CDR3 protein. The sample includes hundreds of thousands of distinct CDR3 sequences, around a sixth of them seen just once. Study findings and constraints: The study's authors posited that every seasonal influenza vaccination enlists few new T cells.

For this clonotype: Its antigen is unknown.

The sample here was PBMCs from blood, taken more than 4 days after vaccination. The receptor comes from a man aged 45-60 years who received an inactivated influenza vaccine.

The CDR3 protein is CASSEGLAGGAQYF. The CDR3 region has the DNA TGTGCCAGCAGTGAGGGACTGGCGGGAGGTGCCCAGTACTTC. V gene TRBV2 combines with J gene TRBJ2-5, with TRBD2 matching 8 bases. The CDR3 runs to 14 residues. Trimming took 3 bases from V and 9 from J; bases not matched to a gene: 9. Germline V gives CDR1 SNHLY, CDR2 FYNNEI.